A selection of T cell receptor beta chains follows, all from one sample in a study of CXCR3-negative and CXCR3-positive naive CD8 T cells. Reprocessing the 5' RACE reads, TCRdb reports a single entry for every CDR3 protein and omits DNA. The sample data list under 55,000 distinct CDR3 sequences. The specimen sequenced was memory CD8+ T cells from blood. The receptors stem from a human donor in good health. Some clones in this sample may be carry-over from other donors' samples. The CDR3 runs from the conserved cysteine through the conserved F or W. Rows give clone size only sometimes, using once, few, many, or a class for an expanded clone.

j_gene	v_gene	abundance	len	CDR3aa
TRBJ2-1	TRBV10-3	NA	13	CAISGTTGNEQFF
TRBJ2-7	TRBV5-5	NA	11	CASSFQYRTYF
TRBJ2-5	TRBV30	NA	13	CAWSVPAQETQYF
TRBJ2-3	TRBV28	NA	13	CASTDQGTDTQYF
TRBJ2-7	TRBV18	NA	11	CASSSKDEQYF
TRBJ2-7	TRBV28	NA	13	CASSPSGVYEQYF
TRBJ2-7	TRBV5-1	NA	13	CASSEGQLYEQYF
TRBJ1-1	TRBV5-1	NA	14	CASSLSGGFTEAFF
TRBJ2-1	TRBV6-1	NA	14	CASSIQAFFNEQFF
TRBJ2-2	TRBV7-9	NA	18	CASSRPGTGFGNTGELFF
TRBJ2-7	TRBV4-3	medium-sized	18	CASSQVVRGGAVWYEQYF
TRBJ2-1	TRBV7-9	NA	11	CASTFQNEQFF
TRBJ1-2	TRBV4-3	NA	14	CASSQARGFYGYTF
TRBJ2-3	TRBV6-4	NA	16	CASSDGTGSGTDTQYF
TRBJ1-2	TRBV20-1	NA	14	CSARGQEEYYGYTF
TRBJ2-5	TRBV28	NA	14	CASSRTRGGETQYF
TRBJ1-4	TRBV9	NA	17	CASSLGVLLGASEKLFF
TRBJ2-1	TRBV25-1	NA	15	CASSETGGSYNEQFF
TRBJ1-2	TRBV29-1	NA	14	CSVDRTVLLNGYTF
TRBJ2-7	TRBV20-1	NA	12	CSASRGPYEQYF
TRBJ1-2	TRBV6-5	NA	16	CASSPSGQALSYGYTF
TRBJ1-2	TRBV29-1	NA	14	CSVEEIWQANGYTF
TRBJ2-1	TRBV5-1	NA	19	CASSLEGQGATWTYNEQFF
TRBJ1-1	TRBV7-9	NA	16	CASSPPWAVKNTEAFF
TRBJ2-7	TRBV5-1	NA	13	CASSLEQGYEQYF
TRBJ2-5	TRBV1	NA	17	CTSSQLQAGTAKETQYF